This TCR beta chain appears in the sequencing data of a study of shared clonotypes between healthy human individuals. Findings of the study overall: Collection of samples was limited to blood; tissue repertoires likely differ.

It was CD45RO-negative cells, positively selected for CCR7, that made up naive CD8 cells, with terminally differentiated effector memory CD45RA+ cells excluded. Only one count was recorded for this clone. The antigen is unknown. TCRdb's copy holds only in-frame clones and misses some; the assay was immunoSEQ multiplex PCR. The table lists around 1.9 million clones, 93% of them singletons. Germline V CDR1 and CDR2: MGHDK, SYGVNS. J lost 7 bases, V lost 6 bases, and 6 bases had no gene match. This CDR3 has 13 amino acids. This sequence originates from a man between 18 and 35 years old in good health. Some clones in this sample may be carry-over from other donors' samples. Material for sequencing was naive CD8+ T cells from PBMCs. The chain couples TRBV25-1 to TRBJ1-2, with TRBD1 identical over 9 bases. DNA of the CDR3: TGTGCCAGCAGGACCGGGACAGGGCCTGGCTACACCTTC. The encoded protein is CASRTGTGPGYTF.